Listed below are T cell receptor beta chains from one sample, sequenced in a study of cytomegalovirus exposure and HLA in healthy donors. Data came from immunoSEQ multiplex PCR; TCRdb stores just in-frame clones and leaves some out. This table has around 120,000 clones, around 84% appearing once. Sequenced input: PBMCs. The receptor source for this set is a woman between 35 and 50 years old in good health and CMV-seronegative. CDR3s include the opening cysteine and the closing phenylalanine or tryptophan. Fields, in order: J gene, V gene, clone size, D gene, CDR3 DNA, CDR3 protein. The D gene is left open where the match is weak. The size field is filled for only some rows; it gives once, few, many or a size class.

TRBJ2-1	TRBV2	.	.	TGTGCCAGCAGGACAGAAACGTACAATGAGCAGTTCTTC	CASRTETYNEQFF
TRBJ2-7	TRBV10-3	once	.	TGTGCCATCAGTGAGTGGCAGGGATACGAGCAGTACTTC	CAISEWQGYEQYF
TRBJ1-2	TRBV5-4	.	TRBD1	TGTGCCAGCAGCTTATTAGGGGGCGGGATCTATGGCTACACCTTC	CASSLLGGGIYGYTF
TRBJ1-2	TRBV7-9	.	TRBD1	TGTTCCAGCAGTCGGGGACAGTCTATTGACTATGGCTACACCTTC	CSSSRGQSIDYGYTF
TRBJ1-2	TRBV7-9	.	.	TGTGCCAGCAGCTTAGGTCAGGCTGACCCCTATGGCTACACCTTC	CASSLGQADPYGYTF
TRBJ2-7	TRBV11-2	.	.	TGTGCCAGCAGCTTAGTTACGGAGACCTACGAGCAGTACTTC	CASSLVTETYEQYF
TRBJ2-1	TRBV6-6	few	.	TGTGCCAGCAGCAACAGGGGACTCTCACCTAATGAGCAGTTCTTC	CASSNRGLSPNEQFF
TRBJ2-3	TRBV10-1	.	.	TGCGCCAGCAGTGAGACAAACACAGATACGCAGTATTTT	CASSETNTDTQYF
TRBJ1-2	TRBV19	.	.	TGTGCCAGTACATCGGGGGGCATCTATGGCTACACCTTC	CASTSGGIYGYTF
TRBJ2-3	TRBV20-1	.	.	TGCAGTGTCCGGAGGGATACGCAGTATTTT	CSVRRDTQYF
TRBJ1-5	TRBV6-5	.	.	TGTGCCAGCAGACAGGGAGTGTTGCAGCCCCAGCATTTT	CASRQGVLQPQHF
TRBJ1-6	TRBV28	.	.	TGTGCCAGCAGAGGAGGAGTGGGAGGACCCCTCCACTTT	CASRGGVGGPLHF
TRBJ2-6	TRBV28	.	.	TGTGCCAGCAGTTTGGACAACCGCTCTGGGGCCAACGTCCTGACTTTC	CASSLDNRSGANVLTF
TRBJ2-1	TRBV5-1	.	TRBD2	TGCGCCAGCAGCTTGGCCTGGCGGGGGGCATACAATGAGCAGTTCTTC	CASSLAWRGAYNEQFF
TRBJ2-1	TRBV28	.	.	TGTGCCAGCCTAACGAGGGCCCGCTCCTACAATGAGCAGTTCTTC	CASLTRARSYNEQFF
TRBJ1-1	TRBV7-6	.	.	TGTGCCAGCAGCTCAAGGGGGGGGAACACTGAAGCTTTCTTT	CASSSRGGNTEAFF
TRBJ2-1	TRBV9	.	TRBD2	TGTGCCAGCAGCGCCTCTACGGTACCGGGGGGTGAGCAGTTCTTC	CASSASTVPGGEQFF
TRBJ2-1	TRBV28	.	.	TGTGCCAGCAGTACCCAACCTAGTGGGTGGGATGAGCAGTTCTTC	CASSTQPSGWDEQFF
TRBJ2-7	TRBV13	.	TRBD1	TGTGCCAGCAGCTTACGGACAGGGGGCTACGAGCAGTACTTC	CASSLRTGGYEQYF
TRBJ1-5	TRBV5-1	.	.	TGCGCCAGCAGCCCCGACGGGCAGCCCCAGCATTTT	CASSPDGQPQHF
TRBJ2-1	TRBV9	few	.	TGTGCCAGCAGCGTAGTAGGGGTTCGGTACAATGAGCAGTTCTTC	CASSVVGVRYNEQFF
TRBJ1-3	TRBV28	once	TRBD1	TGTGCCAGCAGAATACAGGGGATCGGAAACACCATATATTTT	CASRIQGIGNTIYF
TRBJ2-7	TRBV5-4	.	TRBD2	TGTGCCAGCAGCTCTAGAGCGGGAGTCGGTCATCCGCTCGAGCAGTACTTC	CASSSRAGVGHPLEQYF
TRBJ2-3	TRBV4-2	few	TRBD2	TGTGCCAGCAGCCACGACCGTTTGGGAGGGCCAGGCACAGATACGCAGTATTTT	CASSHDRLGGPGTDTQYF
TRBJ1-1	TRBV18	few	.	TGTGCCAGCTCACCCGTGACTGTGCACACTGAAGCTTTCTTT	CASSPVTVHTEAFF
TRBJ1-2	TRBV19	.	.	TGTGCCAGTAGCCAAACAGGAAACTATGGCTACACCTTC	CASSQTGNYGYTF